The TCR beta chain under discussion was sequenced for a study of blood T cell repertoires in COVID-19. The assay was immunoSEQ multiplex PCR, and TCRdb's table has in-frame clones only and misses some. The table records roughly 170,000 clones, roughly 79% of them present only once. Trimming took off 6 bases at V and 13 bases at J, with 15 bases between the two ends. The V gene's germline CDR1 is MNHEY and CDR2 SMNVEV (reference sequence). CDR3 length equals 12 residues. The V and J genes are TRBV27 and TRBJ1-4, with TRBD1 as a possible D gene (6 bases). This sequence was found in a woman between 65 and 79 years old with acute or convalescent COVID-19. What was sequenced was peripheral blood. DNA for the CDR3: TGTGCCAGCAGCATTAGAGGGGGTGCACTGTTTTTT. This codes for CASSIRGGALFF.